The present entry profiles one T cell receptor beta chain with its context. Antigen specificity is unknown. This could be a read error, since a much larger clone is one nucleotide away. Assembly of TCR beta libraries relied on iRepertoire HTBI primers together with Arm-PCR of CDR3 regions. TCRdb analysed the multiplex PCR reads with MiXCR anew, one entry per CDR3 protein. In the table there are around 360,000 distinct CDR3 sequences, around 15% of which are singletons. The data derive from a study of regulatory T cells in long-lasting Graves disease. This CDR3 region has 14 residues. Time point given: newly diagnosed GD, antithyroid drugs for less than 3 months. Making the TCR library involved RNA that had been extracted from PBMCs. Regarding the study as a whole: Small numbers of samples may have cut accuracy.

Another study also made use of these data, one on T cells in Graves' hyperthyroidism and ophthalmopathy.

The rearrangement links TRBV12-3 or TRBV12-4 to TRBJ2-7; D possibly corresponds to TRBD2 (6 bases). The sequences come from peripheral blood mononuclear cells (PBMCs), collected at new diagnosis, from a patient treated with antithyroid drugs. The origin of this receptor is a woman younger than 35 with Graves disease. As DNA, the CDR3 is TGTGCCAGCACCTTACGGGGGTGGTCCTACGAGCAGCACTTC. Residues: CASTLRGWSYEQHF.